The 28 T cell receptor beta chains below were found in one sample sequenced in a study of blood T cell repertoires in COVID-19. Repertoires were generated with immunoSEQ multiplex PCR, while TCRdb's copy carries only in-frame clones and drops some. The table includes about 59,000 clones, more than 60% detected once. Source material: peripheral blood. Receptors were obtained from a woman in her seventies with acute or convalescent COVID-19.

This clone showed up just a few times. This chain uses TRBV18 with TRBJ1-1, with unresolved D. Germline CDR1 KGHSH, CDR2 LQKENI. CDR3 length: 15 residues. V lost 0 bases to trimming and J lost 2 bases, with 10 bases between them. CDR3 loop: CASSPPFGLNTEAFF. In DNA form, the CDR3 reads TGTGCCAGCTCACCACCTTTTGGGCTCAACACTGAAGCTTTCTTT.

The chain joins TRBV24-1 to TRBJ1-5; unclear D gene. Germline CDR1 is KGHDR and CDR2 is SFDVKD. The CDR3 extends over 12 amino acids. The ends were cut back, 4 bases at V and 6 bases at J, with 6 bases in the middle. The CDR3 protein is CATSDRGQPQHF. Here the CDR3 DNA reads TGTGCCACCAGTGACCGGGGTCAGCCCCAGCATTTT.

V is TRBV5-4 and J is TRBJ2-1; D is possibly TRBD1 (5 bases). Trimming removed 5 bases from V and 2 bases from J, with 17 bases in between. Germline lookup yields CDR1 SGHNT and CDR2 YYREEE (reference sequence). There are 16 residues in the CDR3. CDR3 DNA: TGTGCCAGCAGAGAAATGCCAGGGAATACCTACAATGAGCAGTTCTTC. It codes for CASREMPGNTYNEQFF.

The chain is built from TRBV25-1 and TRBJ2-1; tentative D call: TRBD2 (7 bases). V was pared by 5 bases and J by 5 bases, with 16 bases between. The CDR3 sequence is 15 residues long. The germline V gene has CDR1 MGHDK and CDR2 SYGVNS. This CDR3 is CASSITRGANNEQFF. CDR3 in DNA: TGTGCCAGCAGTATAACTCGGGGGGCGAACAATGAGCAGTTCTTC.

The chain combines TRBV19 with TRBJ1-1; D remains ambiguous. Germline CDR1 reads LNHDA; CDR2 reads SQIVND (reference sequence). Trimming removed 3 bases from V and 0 bases from J, with 8 bases in between. This CDR3 is 14 amino acids long. CDR3 bases: TGTGCCAGTAGTATGCCCGACTTGAACACTGAAGCTTTCTTT. Translating it yields CASSMPDLNTEAFF.

The rearrangement links TRBV5-1 to TRBJ1-2; no firm D call. CDR1 is SGHRS and CDR2 is YFSETQ in the germline V gene. Trimming shortened V by 3 bases and J by 7 bases, and 13 bases separated the two germline ends. The CDR3 covers 13 residues. CDR3 residues: CASSSGPSFGYTF. The CDR3 nucleotides read TGCGCCAGCAGCTCCGGTCCTTCCTTTGGCTACACCTTC.

The rearrangement links TRBV7-6 to TRBJ2-7; TRBD1 aligns across 9 bases. The germline V gene has CDR1 SGHVS and CDR2 FNYEAQ. J gave up 0 bases and V 5 bases, and 5 bases lay outside the gene matches. The CDR3 loop spans 15 amino acids. CDR3 sequence: CASSPGQGGSYEQYF. CDR3 bases: TGTGCCAGCAGCCCGGGACAGGGTGGCTCCTACGAGCAGTACTTC.

The chain couples TRBV18 to TRBJ1-5; 7 bases fit TRBD1. The junction had 5 bases not matched to a gene; V was cut back by 5 bases and J by 7 bases. CDR1 KGHSH and CDR2 LQKENI come from the germline V gene. The CDR3 length is 13 residues. CDR3 sequence: CASSWTGEQPQHF. The CDR3 DNA follows: TGTGCCAGCTCATGGACAGGAGAGCAGCCCCAGCATTTT.

This clone came up a few times. V usage is TRBV28 and J usage is TRBJ2-7; no reliable D call. Trimming pared 3 bases from V and 7 bases from J, leaving 4 bases between. The CDR3 has 10 amino acids. CDR1 MDHEN and CDR2 SYDVKM come from the germline V gene. This CDR3 reads CASSFREQYF. The CDR3 DNA sequence: TGTGCCAGCAGTTTCAGGGAGCAGTACTTC.

In nucleotides, the CDR3 is TGTGCCACCAGTGACTCCGGGAGGGTAAATGAAAAACTGTTTTTT. Translated, it gives CATSDSGRVNEKLFF. This chain joins TRBV24-1 and TRBJ1-4; D is unresolved. Germline CDR1 KGHDR, CDR2 SFDVKD. The length of the CDR3 is 15 residues. Trimming took 4 bases from V and 5 from J, leaving 13 bases between them.

The chain joins TRBV9 to TRBJ1-3; 7 bases line up with TRBD1. The CDR3 runs 14 residues. CDR1 and CDR2 from the germline V gene are SGDLS and YYNGEE. The V gene end was trimmed by 4 bases and the J gene end by 4 bases; junction bases not matched to a gene: 5. This CDR3 reads CASSSTGVGNTIYF. Here the CDR3 DNA reads TGTGCCAGCAGCTCCACAGGGGTCGGAAACACCATATATTTT.

This clone was seen only a few times. The V and J genes are TRBV5-1 and TRBJ1-2; D is undetermined. Trimming left V 4 bases short and J 8 bases short, with 12 bases between. The germline V gene encodes CDR1 SGHRS and CDR2 YFSETQ. The CDR3 runs to 12 residues. The CDR3 protein is CASSPGDWGYTF. The CDR3 bases are TGCGCCAGCAGCCCCGGGGATTGGGGCTACACCTTC.

The V gene is TRBV6-6, the J gene TRBJ1-3; D not resolved. CDR1 and CDR2 from the germline V gene are MNHNY and SVGAGI (reference sequence). The CDR3 extends over 13 amino acids. With 7 bases removed from V and 0 bases from J, the gap between germline ends came to 7 bases. CDR3 coding DNA: TGTGCCAGCAAGACGGGCTCTGGAAACACCATATATTTT. This translates into CASKTGSGNTIYF.

The J gene is TRBJ1-1, the V gene TRBV24-1; 7 bases align to TRBD1. Trimming removed 2 bases from V and 7 bases from J; junction bases left unmatched: 6. This CDR3 region has 14 residues. Germline V lookup: CDR1 KGHDR, CDR2 SFDVKD. As DNA, the CDR3 is TGTGCCACCAGTGATTCTACAGGGGTGGGTGAAGCTTTCTTT. This encodes CATSDSTGVGEAFF.

This clone was counted only a few times. The rearrangement joins TRBV6-2 or TRBV6-3 to TRBJ1-4, with no clear D. The germline V gene encodes CDR1 MNHEY and CDR2 SVGEGT. The CDR3 runs to 14 residues. The V end was cut by 5 bases, the J end by 7 bases, with 14 bases between. The chain's CDR3 is CASSRPLSREKLFF. The DNA for the CDR3 is TGTGCCAGCAGTCGCCCCCTATCCCGTGAAAAACTGTTTTTT.

The genes are TRBV9 and TRBJ2-3, with 10 bases that match TRBD2. Germline V gene sequence: CDR1 SGDLS, CDR2 YYNGEE. This CDR3 has 15 amino acids. V lost 4 bases to trimming and J lost 4 bases; unmatched junction nucleotides: 6. The CDR3 region is CASSSKRGGPDTQYF. CDR3 nucleotides: TGTGCCAGCAGCTCCAAGCGGGGGGGCCCAGATACGCAGTATTTT.

This sequence joins TRBV28 and TRBJ2-3; tentative D call: TRBD2 (6 bases). The CDR3 runs 14 residues. Germline-derived CDR1 and CDR2 are MDHEN and SYDVKM. V was trimmed by 3 bases and J by 0 bases, leaving 7 bases between them. The CDR3 reads CASSLGGSTDTQYF. CDR3 coding DNA: TGTGCCAGCAGTTTGGGGGGAAGCACAGATACGCAGTATTTT. The variable domain in full, with the rest retrieved from reference TRBV28 and TRBJ2-3, is DVKVTQSSRYLVKRTGEKVFLECVQDMDHENMFWYRQDPGLGLRLIYFSYDVKMKEKGDIPEGYSVSREKKERFSLILESASTNQTSMYLCASSLGGSTDTQYFGPGTRLTVL.

The J gene is TRBJ1-2, the V gene TRBV9, with D possibly being TRBD1 (6 bases). Germline values: CDR1 SGDLS, CDR2 YYNGEE. The V end lost 4 bases, the J end lost 3 bases, and 13 bases lay between the germline ends. There are 14 residues in the CDR3. DNA of the CDR3: TGTGCCAGCAGCTCCAGAGGGGGAGACTATGGCTACACCTTC. This sequence encodes CASSSRGGDYGYTF.

The chain employs TRBV28 and TRBJ1-5, with 7 bases matching TRBD1. Germline V gives CDR1 MDHEN, CDR2 SYDVKM. Trimming took 3 bases from V and 0 from J; bases not matched to a gene: 2. The CDR3 consists of 15 residues. DNA for the CDR3: TGTGCCAGCAGTTTGACAGGGCCTAGCAATCAGCCCCAGCATTTT. Encoded protein: CASSLTGPSNQPQHF.

This clone has a single count. The rearrangement links TRBV29-1 to TRBJ2-5, with 8 nucleotides matching TRBD1. V shed 5 bases and J 5 bases; nucleotides not matched to a gene: 13. Per germline, CDR1 SQVTM and CDR2 ANQGSEA. The CDR3 covers 15 residues. For the CDR3, the DNA is TGCAGCGTTCGTGGGACAGGTAGCGAGTACGAGACCCAGTACTTC. The encoded protein is CSVRGTGSEYETQYF.

The V gene is TRBV7-3, the J gene TRBJ1-2; the D gene is possibly TRBD1 (6 bases). The germline CDR1 and CDR2 sequences are SGHTA and FQGTGA. This CDR3 is built from 13 residues. Trimming stripped 2 bases from V and 7 bases from J, with 11 bases between. Here the CDR3 DNA reads TGTGCCAGCAGCTTAGAGGGGGACACTGGCTACACCTTC. Translated: CASSLEGDTGYTF.

The chain carries TRBV18 and TRBJ2-3; D is unresolved. The length of the CDR3 is 14 residues. Germline CDR1 and CDR2: KGHSH and LQKENI. V dropped 6 bases and J dropped 4 bases, with 14 bases sitting between them. CDR3 nucleotides: TGTGCCAGCTCCAGAGCCAGGCGATCAGATACGCAGTATTTT. It codes for CASSRARRSDTQYF.

The chain links TRBV12-5 to TRBJ1-2; no reliable D call. V was pared by 6 bases and J by 1 base, with 21 bases between. Germline-derived CDR1 and CDR2 are LGHNT and FRNRAP. The CDR3 has 17 amino acids. CDR3: CASGPLGLTALNYGYTF. CDR3 in DNA: TGTGCTAGTGGACCCCTCGGCCTTACAGCCCTTAACTATGGCTACACCTTC.

The table lists this clone with a count of one. The chain uses TRBV10-2 and TRBJ2-1; 9 nucleotides align to TRBD2. CDR3 length equals 14 residues. Germline V CDR1 and CDR2: WSHSY, SAAADI. The V segment lost 6 bases and the J segment 9 bases; nucleotides outside the gene matches: 9. The CDR3 region is CASRADLAGPEQFF. In nucleotides, the CDR3 is TGCGCCAGCAGAGCCGATCTAGCGGGGCCTGAGCAGTTCTTC.

The chain links TRBV5-4 to TRBJ1-2, with D possibly being TRBD1 (5 bases). CDR1 and CDR2 from the germline V gene are SGHNT and YYREEE (reference sequence). V was clipped by 3 bases and J by 0 bases, with 18 bases between them. This CDR3 comprises 17 residues. CDR3 DNA: TGTGCCAGCAGCTCCGGTGGGGGGGGAGGAGCTAACTATGGCTACACCTTC. Its protein is CASSSGGGGGANYGYTF.

The CDR3 nucleotides read TGCGCCAGCAGCTTGGGGGCAGCCTATGGCTACACCTTC. Protein sequence: CASSLGAAYGYTF. The rearrangement uses TRBV5-1 and TRBJ1-2; D is uncertain. V gave up 0 bases and J gave up 4 bases, with 7 bases separating them. This CDR3 has 13 amino acids. CDR1 is SGHRS, CDR2 YFSETQ, per germline.

This clone has a handful of counts. V usage is TRBV9 and J usage is TRBJ1-3; D is unclear. V was cut by 2 bases and J by 0 bases, with 6 bases left in between. Germline V gene sequence: CDR1 SGDLS, CDR2 YYNGEE. The CDR3 consists of 14 residues. CDR3 sequence reads: CASSVDFSGNTIYF. The CDR3 nucleotides are TGTGCCAGCAGCGTTGACTTCTCTGGAAACACCATATATTTT.

The chain uses TRBV7-2 and TRBJ2-5; 8 bases align to TRBD2. The CDR3 consists of 16 residues. Germline lookup yields CDR1 SGHTA and CDR2 FQGNSA. Germline trimming cut 1 base from V and 5 bases from J; bases unmatched to any gene: 9. The CDR3 coding sequence is TGTGCCAGCAGCTTAGATACTCCGGGGGGGCACGAGACCCAGTACTTC. Translating it yields CASSLDTPGGHETQYF. Full variable domain (outside the CDR3, taken from reference TRBV7-2 and TRBJ2-5): GAGVSQSPSNKVTEKGKDVELRCDPISGHTALYWYRQSLGQGLEFLIYFQGNSAPDKSGLPSDRFSAERTGGSVSTLTIQRTQQEDSAVYLCASSLDTPGGHETQYFGPGTRLLVL.